The next 32 T cell receptor beta chains were all read from a single sample in a study of CD8+ T cells in alopecia areata. Alopecia areata patients had lesional scalp punch biopsies and peripheral blood taken from them. TCR sequencing used cDNA made by reverse transcription of extracted RNA. The table came from immunoSEQ multiplex PCR; TCRdb's copy has only in-frame clones and leaves some out. The top ten hold over 6% of the sample, which has about 19,000 clones, 60% to 80% seen once. The material sequenced was skin, taken at week 0. The receptors were gathered from a human donor with alopecia areata.

This clone occurred once. The genes are TRBV6-1 and TRBJ1-2; D is ambiguous. The CDR3 extends over 13 amino acids. Germline V gene sequence: CDR1 MNHNS, CDR2 SASEGT. Trimming took 4 bases from V and 7 from J, leaving 13 bases between them. The CDR3: CASSASGASGYTF. The CDR3 DNA reads TGTGCCAGCAGTGCGTCGGGTGCGAGTGGCTACACCTTC.

As regards this clone: The sample has other DNA sequences that encode this CDR3 too. The chain employs TRBV2 and TRBJ1-6, with 9 bases lining up with TRBD1. The J segment lost 7 bases and the V segment lost 6 bases, leaving 4 bases of the junction unmatched. The germline V gene encodes CDR1 SNHLY and CDR2 FYNNEI. CDR3 length: 14 amino acids. CDR3: CASRGQGYNSPLHF. The CDR3 DNA follows: TGTGCCAGCAGGGGACAGGGTTACAATTCACCCCTCCACTTT.

The V gene is TRBV4-3, the J gene TRBJ2-6; possibly TRBD2 for D (5 bases). The V gene lost 3 bases and the J gene lost 15 bases, with 21 bases spanning the gap. CDR1 and CDR2 (germline): LGHNA, YSLEER. The length of the CDR3 is 15 residues. CDR3 nucleotide sequence: TGCGCCAGCAGCCAGGAGGTGGGCCGGTCCGCGAGCCTGACTTTC. This encodes CASSQEVGRSASLTF.

The chain employs TRBV5-8 and TRBJ1-5; tentative D call: TRBD1 (5 bases). The V gene lost 5 bases and the J gene lost 4 bases, with 7 bases spanning the gap. Looked up from germline, CDR1 is SGHTS and CDR2 is YDEGEE. This CDR3 contains 12 residues. The CDR3 DNA reads TGTGCCAGCAGTCGACAGAATCAGCCCCAGCATTTT. Translated, it gives CASSRQNQPQHF.

This clone was counted only a few times. This sequence joins TRBV9 and TRBJ1-1; D might be TRBD1 (5 bases). Germline V gene data show CDR1 as SGDLS and CDR2 as YYNGEE. V was shortened by 0 bases and J by 2 bases, with 11 bases between the two germline ends. The CDR3 covers 15 residues. CDR3 DNA: TGTGCCAGCAGCGTAGAGGGCAGGGAAAACACTGAAGCTTTCTTT. The encoded protein is CASSVEGRENTEAFF.

The rearrangement uses TRBV4-3 and TRBJ2-1, with D unresolved. Germline V gene lookup returns CDR1 LGHNA and CDR2 YSLEER. V lost 4 bases and J 8 bases, leaving 18 bases between the germline ends. This CDR3 has 15 amino acids. The CDR3 DNA sequence: TGCGCCAGCAGCCCGTGGACCGGGCAATTGGATGAGCAGTTCTTC. Protein product: CASSPWTGQLDEQFF.

The CDR3, as DNA: TGTGCCAGCAGGAGGGTGCAACTGAACACCGGGGAGCTGTTTTTT. Its translation is CASRRVQLNTGELFF. The V and J genes are TRBV7-3 and TRBJ2-2, with a tentative D call TRBD2 (5 bases). The CDR3 is 15 amino acids. Per the germline V gene, CDR1 is SGHTA and CDR2 is FQGTGA. V lost 6 bases and J 1 base, leaving 12 bases between the germline ends.

The J gene is TRBJ1-2, the V gene TRBV15; no clear D gene. Germline CDR1 and CDR2: LNHNV and YYDKDF (reference sequence). The CDR3 totals 14 residues. The V end was cut by 0 bases, the J end by 4 bases, with 9 bases between. The CDR3 region has the DNA TGTGCCACCAGCAGAGATCGCATGTCCTATGGCTACACCTTC. Protein: CATSRDRMSYGYTF.

The V gene is TRBV6-5, the J gene TRBJ1-4, with no clear D. CDR1 and CDR2 from the germline V gene are MNHEY and SVGAGI. The CDR3 is 14 residues long. V lost 2 bases and J lost 5, with 9 bases in between. CDR3 DNA: TGTGCCAGCAGTTACGGATGGAGGAATGAAAAACTGTTTTTT. This sequence encodes CASSYGWRNEKLFF.

This clone was seen more than once but under ten times. The rearrangement links TRBV4-1 to TRBJ1-4, with D hard to call. V was shortened by 4 bases and J by 4 bases, with 7 bases between the two germline ends. The length of the CDR3 is 13 residues. CDR1 and CDR2 from the germline V gene are MGHRA and YSYEKL. The DNA of the CDR3 is TGCGCCAGCAGCCGAGCCTATAATGAAAAACTGTTTTTT. Translation gives CASSRAYNEKLFF.

V usage is TRBV7-9 and J usage is TRBJ2-7; TRBD1 matches 10 bases. CDR1 and CDR2 from the germline V gene are SEHNR and FQNEAQ (reference sequence). This CDR3 is 15 amino acids long. J was trimmed by 6 bases and V by 5 bases; bases with no gene match: 10. The CDR3 is CASSMRGQGSGEQYF. The CDR3 DNA reads TGTGCCAGCAGCATGAGGGGACAGGGGAGTGGCGAGCAGTACTTC.

The chain carries TRBV7-6 and TRBJ2-3; 10 nucleotides align to TRBD2. The CDR3 is 15 residues long. The germline CDR1 and CDR2 sequences are SGHVS and FNYEAQ. The V gene end was trimmed by 8 bases and the J gene end by 4 bases; junction bases not matched to a gene: 9. The CDR3: CASLPSGGWADTQYF. The DNA of the CDR3 is TGTGCCAGCCTTCCTAGCGGGGGTTGGGCAGATACGCAGTATTTT.

The chain carries TRBV5-1 and TRBJ1-1, with TRBD1 matching over 8 bases. With 4 bases clipped from V and 0 bases from J, the junction kept 8 bases outside the gene matches. CDR1 is SGHRS and CDR2 is YFSETQ in the germline V gene. This CDR3 comprises 16 residues. Here the CDR3 reads CASSVTGGLVNTEAFF. In DNA, the CDR3 is TGCGCCAGCAGCGTCACAGGGGGATTGGTGAACACTGAAGCTTTCTTT.

CDR3 bases: TGTGCCAGCAGTAGGGACTCCACTAACACCGGGGAGCTGTTTTTT. Protein product: CASSRDSTNTGELFF. V gene TRBV2 combines with J gene TRBJ2-2, with D possibly matching TRBD2 (6 bases). V lost 5 bases and J 2 bases, leaving 12 bases between the germline ends. Germline loops: CDR1 SNHLY, CDR2 FYNNEI. The CDR3 is 15 amino acids.

The chain's CDR3 is CASSVEIGGNEQFF. CDR3 nucleotides: TGTGCCAGCAGCGTTGAGATCGGGGGCAATGAGCAGTTCTTC. The V and J genes are TRBV9 and TRBJ2-1, with a tentative D call TRBD2 (6 bases). V was pared by 2 bases and J by 6 bases, with 12 bases between. Germline V gene lookup returns CDR1 SGDLS and CDR2 YYNGEE. CDR3 length: 14 amino acids. Full variable domain (outside the CDR3, taken from reference TRBV9 and TRBJ2-1): DSGVTQTPKHLITATGQRVTLRCSPRSGDLSVYWYQQSLDQGLQFLIQYYNGEERAKGNILERFSAQQFPDLHSELNLSSLELGDSALYFCASSVEIGGNEQFFGPGTRLTVL.

Comments on this clone: This CDR3 is also generated by other DNA sequences in the sample. The chain recombines TRBV4-3 with TRBJ1-5; possible D gene TRBD1, 5 bases. The CDR3 is made up of 14 amino acids. The germline CDR1 and CDR2 sequences are LGHNA and YSLEER. Deletions cut 4 bases from V and 4 bases from J, with 11 bases between. The CDR3 DNA reads TGCGCCAGCAGCCGAACGGGGGGTAATCAGCCCCAGCATTTT. It specifies CASSRTGGNQPQHF.

The chain links TRBV7-2 to TRBJ1-6; D is possibly TRBD1 (5 bases). Germline V gene sequence: CDR1 SGHTA, CDR2 FQGNSA. This CDR3 contains 15 residues. V lost 1 base, J lost 3 bases, and 7 bases lay in between. The CDR3 sequence is CASSLGTLYNSPLHF. The CDR3 DNA sequence: TGTGCCAGCAGCTTAGGGACACTCTATAATTCACCCCTCCACTTT.

This sequence joins TRBV30 and TRBJ2-3; D is possibly TRBD1 (7 bases). The germline V gene encodes CDR1 GTSNPN and CDR2 SVGIG (reference sequence). V was shortened by 0 bases and J by 0 bases, with 13 bases between the two germline ends. The CDR3 contains 16 residues. The CDR3: CAWSVLTGTSTDTQYF. For the CDR3, the DNA is TGTGCCTGGAGTGTTTTGACAGGGACTAGCACAGATACGCAGTATTTT.

This clone was detected a few times. The V gene is TRBV27, the J gene TRBJ2-5, with no clear D. The CDR3 totals 16 residues. Trimming pared 6 bases from V and 2 bases from J, leaving 19 bases between. CDR1 MNHEY and CDR2 SMNVEV come from the germline V gene (reference sequence). The DNA of the CDR3 is TGTGCCAGCAGAAACCCTAAGGATGTACGTCAAGAGACCCAGTACTTC. Translation gives CASRNPKDVRQETQYF.

This rearrangement joins TRBV7-2 to TRBJ2-1; the match to TRBD1 covers 8 bases. The trim removed 3 bases at V and 7 bases at J, leaving 5 bases unmatched. There are 14 residues in the CDR3. CDR1 and CDR2 from the germline V gene are SGHTA and FQGNSA. CDR3 nucleotide sequence: TGTGCCAGCAGCTTCAGGACAGGGCGTAATGAGCAGTTCTTC. Residues: CASSFRTGRNEQFF.

This chain joins TRBV2 and TRBJ1-1; D may be TRBD1 (5 bases). Germline values: CDR1 SNHLY, CDR2 FYNNEI. CDR3 length equals 13 residues. V was shortened by 4 bases and J by 7 bases, with 13 bases between the two germline ends. CDR3 bases: TGTGCCAGCAGTGCAAACAGGAGACTTGAAGCTTTCTTT. Residues: CASSANRRLEAFF.

The rearrangement links TRBV4-2 to TRBJ2-2, with 8 bases aligning to TRBD2. Germline CDR1 and CDR2: LGHNA and YNFKEQ. J lost 5 bases, V lost 3 bases, and 8 bases had no gene match. This CDR3 is built from 16 residues. The CDR3 DNA reads as TGTGCCAGCAGCCAGCCGGGACTAGGGAGGACCGGGGAGCTGTTTTTT. It specifies CASSQPGLGRTGELFF.

The chain has TRBV2 and TRBJ1-1; maybe TRBD1 (5 bases). The CDR3 has 15 residues. Germline V gives CDR1 SNHLY, CDR2 FYNNEI. Deletions cut 0 bases from V and 10 bases from J, with 18 bases between. The chain's CDR3 is CASSEALKLGGRAFF. CDR3 sequence (DNA): TGTGCCAGCAGTGAAGCGCTTAAACTGGGGGGTCGAGCTTTCTTT.

This chain uses TRBV29-1 with TRBJ2-1; D call uncertain. The germline CDR1 and CDR2 sequences are SQVTM and ANQGSEA. This CDR3 region has 14 residues. The V end was cut by 3 bases, the J end by 2 bases, with 11 bases between. The CDR3 bases are TGCAGCGTTGATTCAGTTCACCCCTACAATGAGCAGTTCTTC. It translates to CSVDSVHPYNEQFF.

The CDR3 reads CASSPSRDSEAFF. Written as DNA, the CDR3 is TGTGCCAGCTCACCATCTAGGGACTCTGAAGCTTTCTTT. The chain links TRBV18 to TRBJ1-1; perhaps TRBD1 as D (5 bases). This CDR3 region has 13 residues. Germline loops: CDR1 KGHSH, CDR2 LQKENI. Trimming took 2 bases from V and 6 from J, leaving 10 bases between them. The whole variable domain, remainder taken from reference TRBV18 and TRBJ1-1, is NAGVMQNPRHLVRRRGQEARLRCSPMKGHSHVYWYRQLPEEGLKFMVYLQKENIIDESGMPKERFSAEFPKEGPSILRIQQVVRGDSAAYFCASSPSRDSEAFFGQGTRLTVV.

The CDR3 spells CASSLSGGQETQYF. In DNA, the CDR3 is TGTGCCAGCAGCCTTAGCGGGGGCCAAGAGACCCAGTACTTC. The V gene is TRBV7-9, the J gene TRBJ2-5; 9 bases line up with TRBD2. Germline V gene lookup returns CDR1 SEHNR and CDR2 FQNEAQ (reference sequence). J gave up 1 base and V 5 bases, and 2 bases lay outside the gene matches. This CDR3 comprises 14 residues.

The rearrangement links TRBV6-6 to TRBJ2-7; D might be TRBD1 (6 bases). The CDR3 loop spans 15 amino acids. The V end was cut by 7 bases, the J end by 4 bases, with 20 bases between. CDR1 and CDR2 (germline): MNHNY, SVGAGI (reference sequence). This chain's CDR3 is CASNPTGAWGYEQYF. CDR3 in DNA: TGTGCCAGCAACCCGACAGGAGCATGGGGTTACGAGCAGTACTTC.

The genes are TRBV11-3 and TRBJ2-1; 11 bases are a match to TRBD2. Trimming took 5 bases from V and 4 from J; bases not matched to a gene: 4. CDR1 is SGHNT and CDR2 is YENEEA in the germline V gene. CDR3 length equals 15 residues. The CDR3 region has the DNA TGTGCCAGCAGCAAACCTAGCGGGGGGTACAATGAGCAGTTCTTC. Translating it yields CASSKPSGGYNEQFF.

With regard to this clone: The junction shows a germline mismatch at one end, possibly a read error. V gene TRBV11-3 combines with J gene TRBJ2-1; D is unresolved. Germline CDR1 reads SGHNT; CDR2 reads YENEEA. The CDR3 spans 11 residues. As DNA, the CDR3 is TGTGCCAGCAGGTTAGGAACTAAGCAGTTCTTC. It yields the protein CASRLGTKQFF. Full variable domain (rest looked up from reference TRBV11-3 and TRBJ2-1): EAGVVQSPRYKIIEKKQPVAFWCNPISGHNTLYWYLQNLGQGPELLIRYENEEAVDDSQLPKDRFSAERLKGVDSTLKIQPAELGDSAVYLCASRLGTKQFFGPGTRLTVL.

The chain employs TRBV7-2 and TRBJ2-2; 10 bases match TRBD1. Unmatched junction bases numbered 8, after V lost 5 bases and J lost 5 bases. Germline lookup yields CDR1 SGHTA and CDR2 FQGNSA. The CDR3 contains 16 residues. The CDR3 DNA follows: TGTGCCAGCAGCAAAACGGAGGACAGGGGGACCGGGGAGCTGTTTTTT. It yields the protein CASSKTEDRGTGELFF.

This clone has a handful of counts. V is TRBV30 and J is TRBJ1-5; the D is unclear. The germline V gene has CDR1 GTSNPN and CDR2 SVGIG (reference sequence). This CDR3 has 15 amino acids. Trimming stripped 0 bases from V and 2 bases from J, with 11 bases between. Here the CDR3 DNA reads TGTGCCTGGAGTGTAAGAGGTGGAGGCAATCAGCCCCAGCATTTT. Amino acids: CAWSVRGGGNQPQHF.

The chain carries TRBV29-1 and TRBJ1-4; no clear D. This CDR3 has 15 amino acids. The V end lost 1 base, the J end lost 4 bases, and 13 bases lay between the germline ends. Germline V gives CDR1 SQVTM, CDR2 ANQGSEA. The CDR3 region has the DNA TGCAGCGTTGAAGGGAGCTCCGCCGGTAATGAAAAACTGTTTTTT. Protein: CSVEGSSAGNEKLFF.